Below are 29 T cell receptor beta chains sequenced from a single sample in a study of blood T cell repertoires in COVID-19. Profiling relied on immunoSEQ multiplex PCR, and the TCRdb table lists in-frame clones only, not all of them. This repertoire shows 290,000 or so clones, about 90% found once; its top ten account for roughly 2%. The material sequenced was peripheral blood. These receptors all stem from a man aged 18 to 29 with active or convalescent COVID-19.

The CDR3 loop reads CASSPELAGNTIYF. CDR3 bases: TGTGCCAGCAGCCCGGAGCTGGCTGGAAACACCATATATTTT. J is TRBJ1-3 and V is TRBV3-1 (or the pseudogene TRBV3-2); D remains ambiguous. Trimming left V 4 bases short and J 2 bases short, with 9 bases between. CDR3 size: 14 residues. CDR1 and CDR2 from the germline V gene are LGHDT and YNNKEL (reference sequence).

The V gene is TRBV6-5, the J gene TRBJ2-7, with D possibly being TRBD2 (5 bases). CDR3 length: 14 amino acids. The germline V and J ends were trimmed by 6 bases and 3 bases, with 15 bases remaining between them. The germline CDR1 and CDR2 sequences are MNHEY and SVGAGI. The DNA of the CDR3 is TGTGCCAGCAGAGAGGGAACCCTATTCTACGAGCAGTACTTC. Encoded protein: CASREGTLFYEQYF.

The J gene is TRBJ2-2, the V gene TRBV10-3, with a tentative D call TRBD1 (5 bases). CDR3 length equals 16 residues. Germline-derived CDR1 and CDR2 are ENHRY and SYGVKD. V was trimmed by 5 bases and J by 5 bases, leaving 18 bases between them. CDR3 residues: CAISTPGGNRTGELFF. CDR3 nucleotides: TGTGCCATCAGTACCCCAGGCGGCAACAGGACCGGGGAGCTGTTTTTT.

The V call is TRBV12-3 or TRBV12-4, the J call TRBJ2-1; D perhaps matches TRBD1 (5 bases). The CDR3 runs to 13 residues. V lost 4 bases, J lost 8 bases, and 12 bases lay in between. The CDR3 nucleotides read TGTGCCAGCAGTTACCAGGGTTTCGATGAGCAGTTCTTC. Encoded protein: CASSYQGFDEQFF.

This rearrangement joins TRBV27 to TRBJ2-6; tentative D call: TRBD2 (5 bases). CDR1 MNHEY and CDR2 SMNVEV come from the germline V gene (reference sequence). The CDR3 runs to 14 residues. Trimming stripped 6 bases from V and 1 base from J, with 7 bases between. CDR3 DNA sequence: TGTGCCAGCAGATCGGGGTCTGGGGCCAACGTCCTGACTTTC. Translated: CASRSGSGANVLTF.

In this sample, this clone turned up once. CDR3 region: CASSQRTSGRVSSYEQYF. The DNA of the CDR3 is TGTGCCAGCAGCCAAAGGACTAGCGGGAGGGTAAGCTCCTACGAGCAGTACTTC. The J gene is TRBJ2-7, the V gene TRBV3-1 (or the pseudogene TRBV3-2), with 15 nucleotides matching TRBD2. The CDR3 is made up of 18 amino acids. The V segment lost 2 bases and the J segment 0 bases; nucleotides outside the gene matches: 5. Germline CDR1 and CDR2: LGHDT and YNNKEL (reference sequence).

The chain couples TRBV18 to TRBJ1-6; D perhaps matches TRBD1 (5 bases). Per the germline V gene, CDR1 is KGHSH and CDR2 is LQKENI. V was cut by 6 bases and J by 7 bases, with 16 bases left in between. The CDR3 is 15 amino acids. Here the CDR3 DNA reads TGTGCCAGCTCGATAAACAAGGGGCGCAATTCACCCCTCCACTTT. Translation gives CASSINKGRNSPLHF.

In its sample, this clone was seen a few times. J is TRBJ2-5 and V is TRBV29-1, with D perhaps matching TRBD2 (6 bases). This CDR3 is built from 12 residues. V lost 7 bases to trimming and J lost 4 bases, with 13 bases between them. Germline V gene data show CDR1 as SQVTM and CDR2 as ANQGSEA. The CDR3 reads CSGGGGVETQYF. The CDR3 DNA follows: TGCAGCGGGGGAGGCGGGGTAGAGACCCAGTACTTC. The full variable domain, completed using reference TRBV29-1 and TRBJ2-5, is SAVISQKPSRDICQRGTSLTIQCQVDSQVTMMFWYRQQPGQSLTLIATANQGSEATYESGFVIDKFPISRPNLTFSTLTVSNMSPEDSSIYLCSGGGGVETQYFGPGTRLLVL.

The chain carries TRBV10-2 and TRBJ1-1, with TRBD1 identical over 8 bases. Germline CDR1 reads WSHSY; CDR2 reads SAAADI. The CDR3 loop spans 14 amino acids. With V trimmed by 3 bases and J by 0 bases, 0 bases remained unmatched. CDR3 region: CASSDRGLNTEAFF. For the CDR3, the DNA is TGCGCCAGCAGTGACAGGGGGCTGAACACTGAAGCTTTCTTT.

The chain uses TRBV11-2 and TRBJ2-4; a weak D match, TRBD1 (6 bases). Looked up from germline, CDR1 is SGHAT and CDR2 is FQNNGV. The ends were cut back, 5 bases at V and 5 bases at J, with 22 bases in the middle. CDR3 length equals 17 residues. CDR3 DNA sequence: TGTGCCAGCAGCCGTTTGAGAGCAGGGGCCGACGAAAACATTCAGTACTTC. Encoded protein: CASSRLRAGADENIQYF.

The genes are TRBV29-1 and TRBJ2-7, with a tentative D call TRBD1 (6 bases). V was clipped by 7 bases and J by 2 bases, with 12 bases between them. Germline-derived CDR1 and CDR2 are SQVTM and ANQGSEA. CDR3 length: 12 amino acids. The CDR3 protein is CSARQDPYEQYF. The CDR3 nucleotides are TGCAGCGCTCGACAGGACCCCTACGAGCAGTACTTC.

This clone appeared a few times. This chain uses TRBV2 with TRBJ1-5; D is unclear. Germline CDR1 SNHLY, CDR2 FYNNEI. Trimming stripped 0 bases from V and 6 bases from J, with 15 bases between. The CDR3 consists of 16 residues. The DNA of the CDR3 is TGTGCCAGCAGTGAAGCGAGACGGAGTAGGATTCAGCCCCAGCATTTT. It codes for CASSEARRSRIQPQHF.

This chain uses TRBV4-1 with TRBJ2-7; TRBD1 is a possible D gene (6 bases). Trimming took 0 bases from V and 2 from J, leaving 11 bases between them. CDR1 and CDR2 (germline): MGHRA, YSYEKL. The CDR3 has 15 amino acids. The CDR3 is CASSQEQGDAYEQYF. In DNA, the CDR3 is TGCGCCAGCAGCCAAGAACAGGGCGATGCCTACGAGCAGTACTTC.

The DNA for the CDR3 is TGTGCCAGCGGCGAAGGGACAGCGAGGGCTTTCTTT. As protein: CASGEGTARAFF. The V and J genes are TRBV11-2 and TRBJ1-1, with 7 bases fitting TRBD1. V shed 8 bases, J shed 11 bases, and the junction held 11 bases outside the gene matches. CDR3 length equals 12 residues. Germline V gene lookup returns CDR1 SGHAT and CDR2 FQNNGV.

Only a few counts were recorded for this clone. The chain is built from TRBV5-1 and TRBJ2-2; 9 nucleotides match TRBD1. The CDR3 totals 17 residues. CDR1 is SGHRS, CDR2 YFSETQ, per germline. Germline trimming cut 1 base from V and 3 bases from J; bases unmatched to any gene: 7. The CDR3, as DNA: TGCGCCAGCAGCTTGCTCGGACAGGGGCTTGACACCGGGGAGCTGTTTTTT. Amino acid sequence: CASSLLGQGLDTGELFF.

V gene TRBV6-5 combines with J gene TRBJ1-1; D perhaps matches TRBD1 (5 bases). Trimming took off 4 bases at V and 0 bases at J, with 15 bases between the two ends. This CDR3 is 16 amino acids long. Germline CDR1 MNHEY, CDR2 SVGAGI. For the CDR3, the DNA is TGTGCCAGCAGTTCCCACCGACAGCTGATGAACACTGAAGCTTTCTTT. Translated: CASSSHRQLMNTEAFF.

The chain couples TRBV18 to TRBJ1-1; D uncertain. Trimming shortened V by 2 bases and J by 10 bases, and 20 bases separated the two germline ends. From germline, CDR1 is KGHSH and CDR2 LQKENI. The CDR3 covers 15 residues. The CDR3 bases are TGTGCCAGCTCACCAGGAGGGATTCCGGCGGGTCGAGCTTTCTTT. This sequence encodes CASSPGGIPAGRAFF. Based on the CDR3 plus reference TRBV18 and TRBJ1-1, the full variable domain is NAGVMQNPRHLVRRRGQEARLRCSPMKGHSHVYWYRQLPEEGLKFMVYLQKENIIDESGMPKERFSAEFPKEGPSILRIQQVVRGDSAAYFCASSPGGIPAGRAFFGQGTRLTVV.

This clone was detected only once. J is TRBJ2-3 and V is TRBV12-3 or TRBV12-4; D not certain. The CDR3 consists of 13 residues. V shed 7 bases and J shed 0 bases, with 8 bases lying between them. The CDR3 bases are TGTGCCAGCACCCACGGGAGCACAGATACGCAGTATTTT. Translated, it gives CASTHGSTDTQYF.

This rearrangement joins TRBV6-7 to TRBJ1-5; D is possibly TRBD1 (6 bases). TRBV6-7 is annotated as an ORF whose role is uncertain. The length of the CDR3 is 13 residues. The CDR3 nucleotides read TGTGGGGGGGGCATGATTAGAAATCAGCCCCAGCATTTT. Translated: CGGGMIRNQPQHF.

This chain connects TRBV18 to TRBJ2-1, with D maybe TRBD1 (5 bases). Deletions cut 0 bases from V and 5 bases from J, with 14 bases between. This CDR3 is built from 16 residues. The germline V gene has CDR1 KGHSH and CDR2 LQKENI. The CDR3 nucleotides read TGTGCCAGCTCACCACCGGCTAGGGGCCGTCACAATGAGCAGTTCTTC. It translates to CASSPPARGRHNEQFF.

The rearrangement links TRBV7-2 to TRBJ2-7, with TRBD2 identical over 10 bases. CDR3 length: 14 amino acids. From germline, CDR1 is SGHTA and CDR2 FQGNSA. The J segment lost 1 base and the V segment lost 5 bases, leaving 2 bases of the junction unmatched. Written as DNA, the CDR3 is TGTGCCAGCAGCCGTAGCGGGGGGTCCTACGAGCAGTACTTC. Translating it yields CASSRSGGSYEQYF.

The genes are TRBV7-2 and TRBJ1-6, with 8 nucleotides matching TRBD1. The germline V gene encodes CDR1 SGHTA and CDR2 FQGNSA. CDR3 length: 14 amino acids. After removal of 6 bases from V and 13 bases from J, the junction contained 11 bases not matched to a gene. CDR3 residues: CASSLQGESAPLHF. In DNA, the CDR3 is TGTGCCAGCAGTCTACAGGGGGAATCGGCGCCCCTCCACTTT.

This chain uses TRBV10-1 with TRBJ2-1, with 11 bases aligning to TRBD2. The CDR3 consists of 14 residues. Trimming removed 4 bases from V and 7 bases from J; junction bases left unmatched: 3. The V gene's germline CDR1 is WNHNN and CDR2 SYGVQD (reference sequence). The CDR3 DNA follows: TGCGCCAGCAGTGCGGCTAGCGGGGGGAATGAGCAGTTCTTC. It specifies CASSAASGGNEQFF.

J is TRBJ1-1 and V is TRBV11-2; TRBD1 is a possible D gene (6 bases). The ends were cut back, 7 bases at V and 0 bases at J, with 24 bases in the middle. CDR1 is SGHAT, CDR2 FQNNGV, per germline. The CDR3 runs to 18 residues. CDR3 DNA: TGTGCCAGCATCCTCCTCCGGGGGGCCGGGGAAATGAACACTGAAGCTTTCTTT. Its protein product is CASILLRGAGEMNTEAFF.

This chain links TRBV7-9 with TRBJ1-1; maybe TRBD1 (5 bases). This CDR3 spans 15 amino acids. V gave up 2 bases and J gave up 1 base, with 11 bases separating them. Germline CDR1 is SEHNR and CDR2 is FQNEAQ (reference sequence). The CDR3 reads CASSLQGGGNTEAFF. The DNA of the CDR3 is TGTGCCAGCAGCTTACAGGGTGGTGGGAACACTGAAGCTTTCTTT.

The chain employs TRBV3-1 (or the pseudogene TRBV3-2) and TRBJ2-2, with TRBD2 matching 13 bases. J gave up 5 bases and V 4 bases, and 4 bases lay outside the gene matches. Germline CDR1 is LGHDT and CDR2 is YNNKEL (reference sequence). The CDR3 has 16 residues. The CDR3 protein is CASSPPLAGGTGELFF. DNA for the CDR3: TGTGCCAGCAGCCCCCCACTAGCGGGGGGGACCGGGGAGCTGTTTTTT.

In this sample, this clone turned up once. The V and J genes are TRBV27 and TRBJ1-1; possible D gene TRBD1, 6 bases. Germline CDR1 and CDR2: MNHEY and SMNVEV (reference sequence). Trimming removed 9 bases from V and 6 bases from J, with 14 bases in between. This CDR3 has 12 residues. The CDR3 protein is CASLNRVSEAFF. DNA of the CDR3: TGTGCCAGTCTGAACAGGGTATCTGAAGCTTTCTTT.

Here the CDR3 reads CASRTIDTSNSPLHF. CDR3 bases: TGCGCCAGCAGAACAATCGATACCTCCAACTCACCCCTCCACTTT. V and J are TRBV5-1 and TRBJ1-6; D is unclear. CDR1 is SGHRS and CDR2 is YFSETQ in the germline V gene. CDR3 length equals 15 residues. V was trimmed by 5 bases and J by 10 bases, leaving 19 bases between them.

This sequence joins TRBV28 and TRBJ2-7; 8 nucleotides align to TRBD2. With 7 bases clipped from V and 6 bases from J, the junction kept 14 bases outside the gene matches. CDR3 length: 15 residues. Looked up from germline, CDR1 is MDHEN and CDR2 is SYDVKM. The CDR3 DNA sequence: TGTGCCAGCACCCCACCTCCACAGGGACTAGGCGAGCAGTACTTC. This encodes CASTPPPQGLGEQYF.